These 22 T cell receptor beta chains share one sample of origin, sequenced in a study of CD8 T cells in ankylosing spondylitis. In TCRdb, the 5' RACE reads were re-called with MiXCR into one record per CDR3 protein. The sample holds around 340,000 distinct CDR3 sequences, around 20% seen once. Material for sequencing was blood, either unsorted or a sorted T cell fraction (not recorded which). These receptors were collected from a male donor with ankylosing spondylitis or in good health (not recorded which).

The chain uses TRBV3-1 and TRBJ2-7; D is possibly TRBD1 (6 bases). The length of the CDR3 is 15 residues. V lost 1 base, J lost 5 bases, and 15 bases lay in between. Germline CDR1 is LGHDT and CDR2 is YNNKEL (reference sequence). CDR3 bases: TGTGCCAGCAGCCAAGTGGGGGCAACTTACCACGAGCAGTACTTC. Translating it yields CASSQVGATYHEQYF.

This clonotype came up a few times. CDR3 in amino acids: CSVEDRVSDEQYF. CDR3 in DNA: TGCAGCGTTGAAGACAGGGTGTCTGACGAGCAGTACTTC. The chain combines TRBV29-1 with TRBJ2-7, with D perhaps matching TRBD1 (5 bases). Germline V gene lookup returns CDR1 SQVTM and CDR2 ANQGSEA. Trimming removed 0 bases at V and 5 bases at J, with 11 bases between. This CDR3 comprises 13 residues.

This clonotype came up many times. The chain is built from TRBV7-9 and TRBJ2-7; no firm D call. CDR3 length: 13 residues. V lost 5 bases to trimming and J lost 0 bases, with 8 bases between them. Germline CDR1 and CDR2: SEHNR and FQNEAQ (reference sequence). CDR3 sequence (DNA): TGTGCCAGCAGCCCTTCTAGCTCCTACGAGCAGTACTTC. Protein product: CASSPSSSYEQYF.

V usage is TRBV29-1 and J usage is TRBJ2-1; 8 nucleotides agree with TRBD2. The CDR3 totals 14 residues. CDR1 and CDR2 from the germline V gene are SQVTM and ANQGSEA. With 7 bases clipped from V and 6 bases from J, the junction kept 11 bases outside the gene matches. The CDR3 DNA follows: TGCAGCGGACTAGGACTAGCATCTACCAATGAGCAGTTCTTC. This gives the protein CSGLGLASTNEQFF.

The chain employs TRBV11-3 and TRBJ2-3; TRBD1 aligns across 11 bases. The junction had 5 bases not matched to a gene; V was cut back by 3 bases and J by 6 bases. CDR3 size: 15 residues. Per germline, CDR1 SGHNT and CDR2 YENEEA. The CDR3 nucleotides are TGTGCCAGCAGCTTCAGGACAGGGGGCGTCGATACGCAGTATTTT. It yields the protein CASSFRTGGVDTQYF. The full variable domain, completed using reference TRBV11-3 and TRBJ2-3, is EAGVVQSPRYKIIEKKQPVAFWCNPISGHNTLYWYLQNLGQGPELLIRYENEEAVDDSQLPKDRFSAERLKGVDSTLKIQPAELGDSAVYLCASSFRTGGVDTQYFGPGTRLTVL.

This clonotype has only a few counts. V gene TRBV11-2 combines with J gene TRBJ2-1; maybe TRBD2 (6 bases). CDR1 is SGHAT, CDR2 FQNNGV, per germline. V was shortened by 2 bases and J by 4 bases, with 21 bases between the two germline ends. This CDR3 is built from 18 residues. CDR3 nucleotide sequence: TGTGCCAGCAGCTTAAGGGGCGGGGCCCTTACCAGGTACAATGAGCAGTTCTTC. This translates into CASSLRGGALTRYNEQFF.

The genes are TRBV10-3 and TRBJ1-6; no definite D call. The CDR3 is 15 residues long. The V end lost 4 bases, the J end lost 6 bases, and 13 bases lay between the germline ends. Germline V gene data show CDR1 as ENHRY and CDR2 as SYGVKD. In DNA, the CDR3 is TGTGCCATCAGTGTGGAGGATAATGTTAATTCACCCCTCCACTTT. Protein product: CAISVEDNVNSPLHF.

The chain joins TRBV4-1 to TRBJ2-7; 10 nucleotides align to TRBD1. This CDR3 contains 16 residues. With 4 bases clipped from V and 4 bases from J, the junction kept 10 bases outside the gene matches. The germline V gene has CDR1 MGHRA and CDR2 YSYEKL. CDR3 sequence (DNA): TGCGCCAGCAGCCCCCGCTCTCTGGACAGGGGGTACGAGCAGTACTTC. Translation: CASSPRSLDRGYEQYF.

This clonotype was observed a few times. The chain uses TRBV4-1 and TRBJ2-2, with a tentative D call TRBD1 (5 bases). V lost 0 bases to trimming and J lost 2 bases, with 7 bases between them. Germline V gene sequence: CDR1 MGHRA, CDR2 YSYEKL. The CDR3 covers 15 residues. CDR3 sequence (DNA): TGCGCCAGCAGCCAAGATAGGGGCAACACCGGGGAGCTGTTTTTT. Translation: CASSQDRGNTGELFF.

This clonotype was picked up a small number of times. The chain links TRBV29-1 to TRBJ2-5; D call uncertain. CDR3 length: 11 amino acids. V lost 2 bases, J lost 5 bases, and 6 bases lay in between. Looked up from germline, CDR1 is SQVTM and CDR2 is ANQGSEA. The CDR3 DNA reads TGCAGCGTTGAACCGGTGGAGACCCAGTACTTC. Its translation is CSVEPVETQYF.

The chain joins TRBV29-1 to TRBJ2-2; D call uncertain. Trimming pared 4 bases from V and 3 bases from J, leaving 6 bases between. Germline V gene sequence: CDR1 SQVTM, CDR2 ANQGSEA. The CDR3 extends over 12 amino acids. CDR3 in DNA: TGCAGCGTTGTGGCGTACACCGGGGAGCTGTTTTTT. This sequence encodes CSVVAYTGELFF.

The chain has TRBV19 and TRBJ2-5; no firm D call. CDR3 length: 15 residues. The ends were cut back, 3 bases at V and 5 bases at J, with 16 bases in the middle. CDR1 and CDR2 from the germline V gene are LNHDA and SQIVND (reference sequence). The CDR3 region is CASSIAGTLVETQYF. The CDR3 DNA reads as TGTGCCAGTAGTATTGCAGGAACTCTCGTCGAGACCCAGTACTTC.

The rearrangement uses TRBV20-1 and TRBJ2-7; D could derive from TRBD1 or TRBD2 (6 bases each). The ends were cut back, 3 bases at V and 0 bases at J, with 21 bases in the middle. Germline V lookup: CDR1 DFQATT, CDR2 SNEGSKA (reference sequence). There are 17 residues in the CDR3. The CDR3 is CSARGGRPESFSYEQYF. In nucleotides, the CDR3 is TGCAGTGCTAGGGGGGGCAGACCAGAATCATTCTCCTACGAGCAGTACTTC.

This clonotype was recorded a few times. This rearrangement joins TRBV6-2 or TRBV6-3 to TRBJ2-1; D remains unclear. CDR3 length: 14 amino acids. Germline CDR1 and CDR2: MNHEY and SVGEGT. V dropped 4 bases and J dropped 5 bases, with 12 bases sitting between them. The CDR3 loop reads CASSSRGRHNEQFF. As DNA, the CDR3 is TGTGCCAGCAGTTCCCGAGGACGGCACAATGAGCAGTTCTTC.

The chain couples TRBV27 to TRBJ2-1; D call uncertain. V was clipped by 2 bases and J by 4 bases, with 12 bases between them. Per the germline V gene, CDR1 is MNHEY and CDR2 is SMNVEV (reference sequence). This CDR3 has 15 residues. This CDR3 reads CASSLPAAGYNEQFF. The CDR3 nucleotides read TGTGCCAGCAGTTTACCCGCGGCCGGTTACAATGAGCAGTTCTTC.

This clonotype was seen only a few times. This sequence joins TRBV5-6 and TRBJ2-3; 7 nucleotides agree with TRBD2. V was pared by 1 base and J by 0 bases, with 2 bases of the junction left unmatched. CDR3 length: 15 amino acids. Germline V gene sequence: CDR1 SGHDT, CDR2 YYEEEE. The CDR3 DNA reads as TGTGCCAGCAGCTTGCTAGCGGAAAGCACAGATACGCAGTATTTT. The encoded protein is CASSLLAESTDTQYF.

The chain links TRBV6-5 to TRBJ1-1, with D uncertain. CDR3 size: 14 residues. Germline lookup yields CDR1 MNHEY and CDR2 SVGAGI. Trimming took 0 bases from V and 6 from J, leaving 11 bases between them. The CDR3 DNA reads TGTGCCAGCAGTTACTCGTCTGAAGGGTCTGAAGCTTTCTTT. This translates into CASSYSSEGSEAFF.

This clonotype has only a few counts. The chain uses TRBV11-2 and TRBJ2-7, with D unresolved. Germline CDR1 reads SGHAT; CDR2 reads FQNNGV. V dropped 5 bases and J dropped 2 bases, with 16 bases sitting between them. CDR3 length equals 15 residues. Here the CDR3 reads CASSPNTDGAYEQYF. The CDR3, as DNA: TGTGCCAGCAGCCCGAACACAGACGGAGCCTACGAGCAGTACTTC.

V and J are TRBV5-1 and TRBJ2-7; no reliable D call. The CDR3 is 13 amino acids. The germline V gene encodes CDR1 SGHRS and CDR2 YFSETQ. V was clipped by 0 bases and J by 6 bases, with 10 bases between them. CDR3 bases: TGCGCCAGCAGCTTGGGGACCCCAGGCGAGCAGTACTTC. Protein: CASSLGTPGEQYF.

This chain links TRBV28 with TRBJ2-1; 9 positions match TRBD2. The junction had 9 bases not matched to a gene; V was cut back by 4 bases and J by 5 bases. This CDR3 comprises 16 residues. Germline V CDR1 and CDR2: MDHEN, SYDVKM. The CDR3 loop reads CASSSTSGWANNEQFF. In nucleotides, the CDR3 is TGTGCCAGCAGTTCCACTAGCGGGTGGGCGAACAATGAGCAGTTCTTC.

In this sample, this clonotype turned up a few times. This rearrangement joins TRBV7-2 to TRBJ2-1; D not resolved. The length of the CDR3 is 15 residues. Trimming removed 5 bases at V and 3 bases at J, with 14 bases between. The V gene's germline CDR1 is SGHTA and CDR2 FQGNSA. The CDR3 here is CASSLTRTGYNEQFF. CDR3 sequence (DNA): TGTGCCAGCAGCCTCACCAGGACCGGCTACAATGAGCAGTTCTTC.

This clonotype was seen more than once but under ten times. V usage is TRBV5-5 and J usage is TRBJ2-3; D might be TRBD1 or TRBD2, each matching 5 bases. Germline V lookup: CDR1 SGHKS, CDR2 YYEKEE (reference sequence). The CDR3 is 16 residues long. V lost 3 bases and J 2 bases, leaving 16 bases between the germline ends. The CDR3 reads CASSSLWGISTDTQYF. The CDR3 DNA sequence: TGTGCCAGCAGCTCTCTCTGGGGGATCTCCACAGATACGCAGTATTTT.